This T cell receptor (beta chain) appears in the sequencing data of a study of blood T cell repertoires in COVID-19. Study-level information: PBMCs, B-cell-depleted T cells, or T cells were the source of the cDNA or gDNA that made up the material.

Only in-frame clones appear in the TCRdb table, and some are missing; sequencing was by immunoSEQ multiplex PCR. The profile covers 200,000 to 250,000 clones, with more than 70% appearing a single time and 2.5% to 3% taken by the ten largest. This TCR was sampled from a woman in her sixties or seventies with acute or convalescent COVID-19. The source material was peripheral blood.

CDR3 region: CASSFRGQDTEAFF. CDR3 sequence (DNA): TGTGCCAGCAGCTTCAGGGGGCAGGACACTGAAGCTTTCTTT. The V call is TRBV11-3, the J call TRBJ1-1; 8 bases are a match to TRBD1. J was trimmed by 3 bases and V by 3 bases; bases with no gene match: 3. The CDR3 covers 14 residues. CDR1 SGHNT and CDR2 YENEEA come from the germline V gene.